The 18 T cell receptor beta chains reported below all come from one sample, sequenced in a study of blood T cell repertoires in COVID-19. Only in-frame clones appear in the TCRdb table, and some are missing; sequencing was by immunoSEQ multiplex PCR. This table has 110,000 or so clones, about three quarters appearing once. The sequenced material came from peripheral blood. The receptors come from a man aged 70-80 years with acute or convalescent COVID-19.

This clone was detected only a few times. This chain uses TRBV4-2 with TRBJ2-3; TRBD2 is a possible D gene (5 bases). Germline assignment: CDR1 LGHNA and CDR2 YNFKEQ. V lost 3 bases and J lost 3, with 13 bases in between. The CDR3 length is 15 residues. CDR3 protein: CASSQRERATDTQYF. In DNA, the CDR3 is TGTGCCAGCAGCCAGAGGGAGAGGGCAACAGATACGCAGTATTTT.

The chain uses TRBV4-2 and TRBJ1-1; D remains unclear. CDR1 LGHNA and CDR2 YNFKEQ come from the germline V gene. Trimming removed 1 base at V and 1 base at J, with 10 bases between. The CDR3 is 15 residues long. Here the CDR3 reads CASSQGSWANTEAFF. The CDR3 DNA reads TGTGCCAGCAGCCAAGGGTCTTGGGCGAACACTGAAGCTTTCTTT.

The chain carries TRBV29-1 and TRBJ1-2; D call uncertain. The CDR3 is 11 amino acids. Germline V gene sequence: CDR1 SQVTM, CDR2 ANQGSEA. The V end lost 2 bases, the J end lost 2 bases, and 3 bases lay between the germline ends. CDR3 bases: TGCAGCGTTGAACAAAACTATGGCTACACCTTC. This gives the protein CSVEQNYGYTF. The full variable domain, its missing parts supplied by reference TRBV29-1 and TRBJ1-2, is SAVISQKPSRDICQRGTSLTIQCQVDSQVTMMFWYRQQPGQSLTLIATANQGSEATYESGFVIDKFPISRPNLTFSTLTVSNMSPEDSSIYLCSVEQNYGYTFGSGTRLTVV.

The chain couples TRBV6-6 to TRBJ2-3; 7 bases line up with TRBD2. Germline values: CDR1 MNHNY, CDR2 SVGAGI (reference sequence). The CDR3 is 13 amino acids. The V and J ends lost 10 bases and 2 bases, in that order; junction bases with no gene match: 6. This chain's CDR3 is CAIGEGNTDTQYF. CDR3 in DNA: TGTGCCATAGGGGAGGGAAACACAGATACGCAGTATTTT.

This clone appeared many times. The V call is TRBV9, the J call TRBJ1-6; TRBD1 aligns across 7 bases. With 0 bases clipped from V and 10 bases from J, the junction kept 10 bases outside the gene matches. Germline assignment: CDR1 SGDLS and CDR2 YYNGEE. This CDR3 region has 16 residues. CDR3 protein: CASSVAGQGDGSPLHF. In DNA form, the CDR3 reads TGTGCCAGCAGCGTAGCGGGCCAGGGGGATGGATCACCCCTCCACTTT.

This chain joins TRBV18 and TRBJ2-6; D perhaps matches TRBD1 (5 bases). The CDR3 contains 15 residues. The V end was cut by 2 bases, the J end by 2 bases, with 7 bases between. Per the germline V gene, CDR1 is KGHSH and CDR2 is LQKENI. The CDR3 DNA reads TGTGCCAGCTCACCAGACAGTGCTGGGGCCAACGTCCTGACTTTC. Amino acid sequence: CASSPDSAGANVLTF.

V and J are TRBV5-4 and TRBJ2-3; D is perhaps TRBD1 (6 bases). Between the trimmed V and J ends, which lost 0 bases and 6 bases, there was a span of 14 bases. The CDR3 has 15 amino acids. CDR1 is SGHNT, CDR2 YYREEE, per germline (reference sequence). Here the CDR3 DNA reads TGTGCCAGCAGCTTGGCCGGGACATCCCCGGATACGCAGTATTTT. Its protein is CASSLAGTSPDTQYF.

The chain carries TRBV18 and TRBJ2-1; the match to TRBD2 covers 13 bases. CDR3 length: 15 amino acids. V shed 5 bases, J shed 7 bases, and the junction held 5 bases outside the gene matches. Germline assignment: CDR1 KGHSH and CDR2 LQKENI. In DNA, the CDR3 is TGTGCCAGCTCAAGTAGGACTAGCGGGGGAAATGAGCAGTTCTTC. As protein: CASSSRTSGGNEQFF.

CDR3 in amino acids: CASSLQNTGELFF. CDR3 DNA sequence: TGTGCCAGCAGCCTTCAGAACACCGGGGAGCTGTTTTTT. The chain carries TRBV3-1 (or the pseudogene TRBV3-2) and TRBJ2-2, with D unresolved. V shed 4 bases and J shed 1 base, with 4 bases lying between them. Per germline, CDR1 LGHDT and CDR2 YNNKEL (reference sequence). The CDR3 is 13 residues long.

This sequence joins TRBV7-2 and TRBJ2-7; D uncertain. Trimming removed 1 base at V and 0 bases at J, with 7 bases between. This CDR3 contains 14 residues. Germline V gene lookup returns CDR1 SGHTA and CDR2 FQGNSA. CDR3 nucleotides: TGTGCCAGCAGCTTAGGTAGCTTCTCCTACGAGCAGTACTTC. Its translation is CASSLGSFSYEQYF.

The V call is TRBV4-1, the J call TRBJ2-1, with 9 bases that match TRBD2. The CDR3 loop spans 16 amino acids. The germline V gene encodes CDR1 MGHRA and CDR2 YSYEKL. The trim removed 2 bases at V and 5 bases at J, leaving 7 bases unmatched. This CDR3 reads CASSQSRTSDDNEQFF. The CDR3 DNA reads TGCGCCAGCAGCCAAAGCAGGACTAGCGACGACAATGAGCAGTTCTTC.

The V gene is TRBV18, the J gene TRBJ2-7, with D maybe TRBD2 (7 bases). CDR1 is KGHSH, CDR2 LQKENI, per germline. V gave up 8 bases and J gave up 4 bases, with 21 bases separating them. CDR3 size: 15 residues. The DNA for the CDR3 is TGTGCCAGCGCCGAAGGGGGAGGGAGCCTTTACGAGCAGTACTTC. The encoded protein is CASAEGGGSLYEQYF. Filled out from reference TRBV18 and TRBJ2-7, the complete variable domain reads NAGVMQNPRHLVRRRGQEARLRCSPMKGHSHVYWYRQLPEEGLKFMVYLQKENIIDESGMPKERFSAEFPKEGPSILRIQQVVRGDSAAYFCASAEGGGSLYEQYFGPGTRLTVT.

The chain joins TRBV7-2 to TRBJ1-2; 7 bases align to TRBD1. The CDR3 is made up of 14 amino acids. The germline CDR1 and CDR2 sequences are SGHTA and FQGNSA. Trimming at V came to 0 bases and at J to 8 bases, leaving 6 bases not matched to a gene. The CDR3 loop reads CASSLAPTGWGYTF. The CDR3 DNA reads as TGTGCCAGCAGCTTAGCCCCGACAGGGTGGGGCTACACCTTC.

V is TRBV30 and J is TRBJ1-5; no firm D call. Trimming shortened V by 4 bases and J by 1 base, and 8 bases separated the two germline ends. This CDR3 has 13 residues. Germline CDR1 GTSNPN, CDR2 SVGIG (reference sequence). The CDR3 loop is CAWNAESNQPQHF. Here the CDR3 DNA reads TGTGCCTGGAACGCGGAAAGCAATCAGCCCCAGCATTTT.

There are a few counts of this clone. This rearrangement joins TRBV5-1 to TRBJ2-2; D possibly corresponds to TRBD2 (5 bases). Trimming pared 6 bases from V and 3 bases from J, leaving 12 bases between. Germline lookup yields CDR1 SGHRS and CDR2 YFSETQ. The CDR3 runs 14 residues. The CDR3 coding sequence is TGCGCCAGCATGGACTCTCGTGACACCGGGGAGCTGTTTTTT. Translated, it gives CASMDSRDTGELFF.

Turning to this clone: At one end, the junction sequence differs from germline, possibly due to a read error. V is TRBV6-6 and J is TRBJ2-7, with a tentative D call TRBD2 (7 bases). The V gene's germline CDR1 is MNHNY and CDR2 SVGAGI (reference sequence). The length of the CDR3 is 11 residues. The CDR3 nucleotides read TGTGCCAGCAGTTTGGCGGGGGCCACCCTCTTC. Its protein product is CASSLAGATLF.

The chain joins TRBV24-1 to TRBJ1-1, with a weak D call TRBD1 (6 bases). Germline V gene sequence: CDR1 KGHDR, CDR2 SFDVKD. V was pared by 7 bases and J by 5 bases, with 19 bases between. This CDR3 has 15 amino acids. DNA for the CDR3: TGTGCCACCAGGGAATCGGGACAAATTGGAACTGAAGCTTTCTTT. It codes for CATRESGQIGTEAFF.

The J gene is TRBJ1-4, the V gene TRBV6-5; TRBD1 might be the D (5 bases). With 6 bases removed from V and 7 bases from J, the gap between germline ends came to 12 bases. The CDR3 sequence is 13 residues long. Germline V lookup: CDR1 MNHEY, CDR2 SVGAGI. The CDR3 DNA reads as TGTGCCAGCAGAAGGGGAGGTTCTGAAAAACTGTTTTTT. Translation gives CASRRGGSEKLFF.